A single sample gave rise to the 30 T cell receptor beta chains below, sequenced in a study of T cells in narcolepsy. The repertoire was sequenced with immunoSEQ multiplex PCR; TCRdb's copy has only in-frame clones and lacks some. This sample has fewer than 35,000 clones, with about 81% found just once. Sample: CD45RA- memory CD4+ T cells from PBMCs. All receptors derive from a human donor with narcolepsy.

The V call is TRBV7-8, the J call TRBJ2-1; 8 bases are shared with TRBD2. CDR1 and CDR2 (germline): SGHVS, FQNEAQ. This CDR3 contains 15 residues. The V and J ends lost 2 bases and 8 bases, in that order; junction bases with no gene match: 8. As DNA, the CDR3 is TGTGCCAGCAGCTTAACCTTAGCGGGACCCCATGAGCAGTTCTTC. The encoded protein is CASSLTLAGPHEQFF.

The chain employs TRBV7-9 and TRBJ1-1; no clear D gene. V was shortened by 1 base and J by 4 bases, with 7 bases between the two germline ends. The CDR3 has 13 amino acids. Germline V gene data show CDR1 as SEHNR and CDR2 as FQNEAQ (reference sequence). The chain's CDR3 is CASSLVVTTEAFF. In DNA form, the CDR3 reads TGTGCCAGCAGCTTAGTGGTAACCACTGAAGCTTTCTTT.

The chain is built from TRBV5-1 and TRBJ1-1; D is possibly TRBD1 (5 bases). Between the trimmed V and J ends, which lost 3 bases and 5 bases, there was a span of 20 bases. The CDR3 consists of 16 residues. The germline V gene encodes CDR1 SGHRS and CDR2 YFSETQ. CDR3 region: CASSSGGRGTRTEAFF. DNA of the CDR3: TGCGCCAGCAGCTCGGGGGGTCGAGGTACGAGGACTGAAGCTTTCTTT.

The count of this clone is one. V is TRBV7-2 and J is TRBJ2-7; D perhaps matches TRBD2 (7 bases). There are 17 residues in the CDR3. The V gene's germline CDR1 is SGHTA and CDR2 FQGNSA. V was shortened by 5 bases and J by 0 bases, with 20 bases between the two germline ends. CDR3 residues: CASSRTQGRGSSYEQYF. The CDR3 DNA reads as TGTGCCAGCAGCAGAACCCAGGGGCGGGGGAGCTCCTACGAGCAGTACTTC.

This chain links TRBV2 with TRBJ1-3; a possible D gene is TRBD1 (5 bases). Trimming shortened V by 5 bases and J by 0 bases, and 8 bases separated the two germline ends. The CDR3 totals 14 residues. Germline CDR1 is SNHLY and CDR2 is FYNNEI. The DNA of the CDR3 is TGTGCCAGCAGTCAGACAGCCTCTGGAAACACCATATATTTT. This translates into CASSQTASGNTIYF.

This rearrangement joins TRBV2 to TRBJ2-2, with TRBD2 matching over 12 bases. The junction had 3 bases not matched to a gene; V was cut back by 1 base and J by 0 bases. CDR1 and CDR2 from the germline V gene are SNHLY and FYNNEI. The CDR3 runs 18 residues. The CDR3 nucleotides are TGTGCCAGCAGTGAAGGGCTAGCGGGGGGGCCGAACACCGGGGAGCTGTTTTTT. Its protein product is CASSEGLAGGPNTGELFF. Drawing the rest from reference TRBV2 and TRBJ2-2, the complete variable domain is EPEVTQTPSHQVTQMGQEVILRCVPISNHLYFYWYRQILGQKVEFLVSFYNNEISEKSEIFDDQFSVERPDGSNFTLKIRSTKLEDSAMYFCASSEGLAGGPNTGELFFGEGSRLTVL.

The CDR3 coding sequence is TGTGCCAGCAGCTTCAGTTGGGTGAGGGGAGAGACCCAGTACTTC. Protein product: CASSFSWVRGETQYF. The V gene is TRBV11-2, the J gene TRBJ2-5; D might be TRBD1 or TRBD2, each matching 5 bases. Trimming took 3 bases from V and 4 from J, leaving 15 bases between them. Germline V gives CDR1 SGHAT, CDR2 FQNNGV. The CDR3 extends over 15 amino acids.

This clone came up once. The rearrangement links TRBV2 to TRBJ2-2; D could derive from TRBD1 or TRBD2 (5 bases each). V was shortened by 8 bases and J by 5 bases, with 15 bases between the two germline ends. Germline V gives CDR1 SNHLY, CDR2 FYNNEI. This CDR3 comprises 14 residues. The CDR3 nucleotides are TGTGCCAGCTGGAGAGGAGAGGGGACCGGGGAGCTGTTTTTT. As protein: CASWRGEGTGELFF.

The rearrangement links TRBV11-2 to TRBJ2-3; 7 nucleotides match TRBD1. Germline V gives CDR1 SGHAT, CDR2 FQNNGV. Germline trimming cut 5 bases from V and 14 bases from J; bases unmatched to any gene: 16. The CDR3 is 14 amino acids. The CDR3 spells CASSDGRGRLRPYF. The CDR3 DNA follows: TGTGCCAGCAGCGATGGAAGGGGGCGACTACGGCCGTATTTT.

The chain recombines TRBV5-1 with TRBJ1-2, with 7 bases that match TRBD1. CDR1 is SGHRS and CDR2 is YFSETQ in the germline V gene. This CDR3 comprises 14 residues. Trimming at V came to 0 bases and at J to 6 bases, leaving 5 bases not matched to a gene. The CDR3 nucleotides are TGCGCCAGCAGCTTGGAGAACAGGGGAGATGGCTACACCTTC. Translating it yields CASSLENRGDGYTF.

The genes are TRBV28 and TRBJ2-7; 8 nucleotides agree with TRBD1. J gave up 6 bases and V 7 bases, and 8 bases lay outside the gene matches. The CDR3 consists of 13 residues. Per the germline V gene, CDR1 is MDHEN and CDR2 is SYDVKM. CDR3 amino acids: CASNTGGTSEQYF. The CDR3 DNA reads TGTGCCAGCAACACAGGGGGGACCTCCGAGCAGTACTTC.

The gene calls are TRBV9 and TRBJ2-5; D uncertain. V was trimmed by 0 bases and J by 5 bases, leaving 11 bases between them. The CDR3 is made up of 14 amino acids. The V gene's germline CDR1 is SGDLS and CDR2 YYNGEE. The CDR3 DNA sequence: TGTGCCAGCAGCGTAGACAACCTCCAGGAGACCCAGTACTTC. The encoded protein is CASSVDNLQETQYF. Combining the CDR3 with reference TRBV9 and TRBJ2-5 gives the whole variable domain DSGVTQTPKHLITATGQRVTLRCSPRSGDLSVYWYQQSLDQGLQFLIQYYNGEERAKGNILERFSAQQFPDLHSELNLSSLELGDSALYFCASSVDNLQETQYFGPGTRLLVL.

The gene calls are TRBV6-6 and TRBJ1-1; tentatively, D is TRBD1 (5 bases). The CDR3 extends over 15 amino acids. CDR1 is MNHNY and CDR2 is SVGAGI in the germline V gene (reference sequence). Trimming took 4 bases from V and 5 from J, leaving 17 bases between them. CDR3 protein: CASSFPGRSGTEAFF. CDR3 nucleotides: TGTGCCAGCAGTTTCCCAGGGCGTTCAGGGACTGAAGCTTTCTTT.

This chain joins TRBV11-2 and TRBJ1-1; D is perhaps TRBD1 (6 bases). Germline-derived CDR1 and CDR2 are SGHAT and FQNNGV. The CDR3 has 13 amino acids. The ends were cut back, 5 bases at V and 5 bases at J, with 12 bases in the middle. The CDR3 protein is CASSVQGGTEAFF. The CDR3 nucleotides read TGTGCCAGCAGCGTACAGGGTGGTACTGAAGCTTTCTTT.

This clone was seen just once. The chain employs TRBV4-2 and TRBJ1-2, with a possible D match to TRBD1 (5 bases). V was shortened by 1 base and J by 4 bases, with 10 bases between the two germline ends. The CDR3 consists of 14 residues. Per germline, CDR1 LGHNA and CDR2 YNFKEQ. The CDR3 spells CASSQGDRIYGYTF. As DNA, the CDR3 is TGTGCCAGCAGCCAAGGCGACAGAATCTATGGCTACACCTTC.

The J gene is TRBJ1-5, the V gene TRBV11-2; no firm D call. Trimming shortened V by 2 bases and J by 4 bases, and 6 bases separated the two germline ends. This CDR3 is built from 13 residues. CDR1 is SGHAT and CDR2 is FQNNGV in the germline V gene. The CDR3 DNA reads TGTGCCAGCAGCTTACCGGGGAATCAGCCCCAGCATTTT. It encodes CASSLPGNQPQHF.

Details on this clone: Other DNA sequences of this sample code for an identical CDR3. This chain connects TRBV20-1 to TRBJ2-3; D is ambiguous. The CDR3 is 10 amino acids. V shed 3 bases and J shed 5 bases, with 3 bases lying between them. In germline, CDR1 is DFQATT, CDR2 SNEGSKA (reference sequence). Here the CDR3 DNA reads TGCAGTGCTAGCCGAGATACGCAGTATTTT. This encodes CSASRDTQYF.

The chain employs TRBV10-1 and TRBJ2-7, with 9 bases aligning to TRBD2. The CDR3 loop spans 14 amino acids. Germline values: CDR1 WNHNN, CDR2 SYGVQD (reference sequence). V lost 5 bases, J lost 2 bases, and 4 bases stayed unmatched. CDR3 region: CASSPSGGTYEQYF. CDR3 nucleotides: TGCGCCAGCAGTCCAAGCGGGGGGACCTACGAGCAGTACTTC.

The rearrangement uses TRBV2 and TRBJ1-1; 7 nucleotides agree with TRBD1. The CDR3 runs 12 residues. Germline CDR1 SNHLY, CDR2 FYNNEI. Trimming removed 8 bases from V and 2 bases from J; junction bases left unmatched: 2. The CDR3 is CASRDSNTEAFF. The DNA of the CDR3 is TGTGCCAGCCGGGACAGCAACACTGAAGCTTTCTTT.

J is TRBJ2-1 and V is TRBV2, with a tentative D call TRBD2 (5 bases). Germline V gene lookup returns CDR1 SNHLY and CDR2 FYNNEI. The CDR3 length is 12 residues. Trimming removed 3 bases at V and 15 bases at J, with 15 bases between. The chain's CDR3 is CASSEGRRPLFF. CDR3 in DNA: TGTGCCAGCAGTGAGGGCAGGAGGCCCTTGTTCTTC.

This chain connects TRBV6-1 to TRBJ2-3; tentative D call: TRBD1 (5 bases). Per germline, CDR1 MNHNS and CDR2 SASEGT. The CDR3 runs 13 residues. The V and J ends lost 6 bases and 2 bases respectively, with 9 bases between them. This CDR3 reads CASRARDTDTQYF. The CDR3 nucleotides read TGTGCCAGCAGGGCCAGGGACACAGATACGCAGTATTTT.

The chain combines TRBV2 with TRBJ1-5; D gene unclear. Looked up from germline, CDR1 is SNHLY and CDR2 is FYNNEI. The V and J ends lost 3 bases and 7 bases respectively, with 10 bases between them. This CDR3 has 13 amino acids. CDR3 region: CASSDEGRQPQHF. The CDR3 DNA follows: TGTGCCAGCAGTGATGAGGGCAGGCAGCCCCAGCATTTT.

The V and J genes are TRBV6-4 and TRBJ1-3; D uncertain. With 8 bases removed from V and 2 bases from J, the gap between germline ends came to 16 bases. Germline CDR1 MRHNA, CDR2 SNTAGT. This CDR3 is built from 15 residues. This CDR3 reads CASQAVPGAGNTIYF. CDR3 sequence (DNA): TGTGCCAGCCAAGCGGTTCCTGGGGCTGGAAACACCATATATTTT.

This chain uses TRBV30 with TRBJ2-5; D is perhaps TRBD1 or TRBD2 (6 bases each). Trimming took 3 bases from V and 5 from J, leaving 10 bases between them. The CDR3 spans 12 residues. Germline V gives CDR1 GTSNPN, CDR2 SVGIG (reference sequence). CDR3 protein: CAWRKGGETQYF. The CDR3 nucleotides are TGTGCCTGGAGAAAAGGGGGGGAGACCCAGTACTTC.

The chain uses TRBV5-6 and TRBJ2-2; D remains ambiguous. There are 12 residues in the CDR3. Trimming left V 1 base short and J 2 bases short, with 0 bases between. Germline lookup yields CDR1 SGHDT and CDR2 YYEEEE. The DNA of the CDR3 is TGTGCCAGCAGCTTGAACACCGGGGAGCTGTTTTTT. Translation gives CASSLNTGELFF.

The gene calls are TRBV4-2 and TRBJ2-2; D tentatively reads TRBD1 or TRBD2 (6 bases each). V was trimmed by 0 bases and J by 4 bases, leaving 12 bases between them. The germline V gene encodes CDR1 LGHNA and CDR2 YNFKEQ. CDR3 length: 16 amino acids. The CDR3 spells CASSQDLGGGTGELFF. CDR3 coding DNA: TGTGCCAGCAGCCAAGATCTAGGGGGAGGCACCGGGGAGCTGTTTTTT.

This clone occurred a few times. V gene TRBV6-1 combines with J gene TRBJ1-5; D gene ambiguous. CDR3 length equals 13 residues. The ends were cut back, 2 bases at V and 5 bases at J, with 7 bases in the middle. Germline V gene data show CDR1 as MNHNS and CDR2 as SASEGT. This CDR3 is CASSEQVHQPQHF. CDR3 in DNA: TGTGCCAGCAGTGAACAAGTTCATCAGCCCCAGCATTTT.

On this clone itself: An end of the junction does not agree with germline; a read error may underlie this. V gene TRBV19 combines with J gene TRBJ2-5; no firm D call. CDR3 length: 14 amino acids. Looked up from germline, CDR1 is LNHDA and CDR2 is SQIVND (reference sequence). The CDR3 loop is CASSQGPRKDTQYF. CDR3 bases: TGTGCCAGTAGTCAAGGACCCCGCAAAGATACCCAGTACTTC.

The chain has TRBV7-3 and TRBJ2-1; 10 bases align to TRBD2. CDR1 and CDR2 from the germline V gene are SGHTA and FQGTGA. This CDR3 contains 13 residues. V was clipped by 5 bases and J by 15 bases; unmatched bases: 10. Here the CDR3 reads CASSQSLAGVWFF. CDR3 coding DNA: TGTGCCAGCAGCCAATCGCTAGCGGGAGTTTGGTTCTTC.

This clone was seen once. The chain uses TRBV28 and TRBJ2-5, with 9 bases lining up with TRBD1. The CDR3 is made up of 15 amino acids. The germline gives CDR1 MDHEN, CDR2 SYDVKM. The ends lost 6 bases at V and 4 bases at J; junction bases unmatched: 9. The CDR3 here is CASSRDRAGRETQYF. Here the CDR3 DNA reads TGTGCCAGCAGCCGGGACAGGGCCGGTCGAGAGACCCAGTACTTC. Filled out from reference TRBV28 and TRBJ2-5, the complete variable domain reads DVKVTQSSRYLVKRTGEKVFLECVQDMDHENMFWYRQDPGLGLRLIYFSYDVKMKEKGDIPEGYSVSREKKERFSLILESASTNQTSMYLCASSRDRAGRETQYFGPGTRLLVL.